This T cell receptor (beta chain) derives from a study of OX40 agonist ivuxolimab in advanced cancers. Whole-study context: Ivuxolimab doses were 0.01, 0.1, 0.3, 1.5, 3 or 10 mg/kg every 2 weeks. A mean age of roughly 60 years, range roughly 20 to 90, was recorded, and under 85% were male.

V was shortened by 2 bases and J by 1 base, with 12 bases between the two germline ends. The CDR3 covers 16 residues. The V gene's germline CDR1 is MNHNS and CDR2 SASEGT. General study points: Which antigen the expanded peripheral T cells recognized is unknown.

A word on this clone: The antigen remains unidentified.

Clones were read by immunoSEQ multiplex PCR, and TCRdb kept only the in-frame ones, dropping some. This table has about 36,000 clones, about 70% appearing once. Sequencing used CD4+ or CD8+ T cells sorted from blood, obtained in a trial of the OX40 agonist ivuxolimab. V gene TRBV6-1 combines with J gene TRBJ1-5; D remains ambiguous. The sequence was obtained from an adult with an advanced solid tumor such as melanoma, head and neck, liver or kidney cancer. Here the CDR3 reads CASSELRVLSNQPQHF. The CDR3 coding sequence is TGTGCCAGCAGTGAACTCCGGGTGTTGAGCAATCAGCCCCAGCATTTT.